One and the same sample provided the 13 T cell receptor beta chains below, sequenced in a study of T cells in Graves' hyperthyroidism and ophthalmopathy. RNA transcripts served as the template for amplifying TCR beta CDR3 regions. The HTBI primer set was used in a first-round RT-PCR of the TCR CDR3. TCRdb reanalysed the multiplex PCR reads using MiXCR and keeps one entry per CDR3 protein. The sample records approximately 600,000 distinct CDR3 sequences, less than 25% being singletons. Sequenced material: blood. All receptors derive from a young man with Graves' ophthalmopathy.

A remark on this clonotype: A single base separates this from a much larger clone, so it may be a read error. This sequence joins TRBV28 and TRBJ1-2; 7 nucleotides agree with TRBD1. This CDR3 spans 12 amino acids. In germline, CDR1 is MDHEN, CDR2 SYDVKM. The CDR3 here is CASRTGDYSYTF. DNA for the CDR3: TGTGCCAGCCGGACAGGTGACTATAGCTACACCTTC.

This clonotype has just a few counts. V and J are TRBV28 and TRBJ2-3; D remains ambiguous. Deletions cut 6 bases from V and 4 bases from J, with 11 bases between. The CDR3 spans 13 residues. CDR1 is MDHEN and CDR2 is SYDVKM in the germline V gene. DNA of the CDR3: TGTGCCAGCAGCCCCGGGCGCCCAGATACGCAGTATTTT. Its protein is CASSPGRPDTQYF.

This clonotype was picked up a small number of times. This rearrangement joins TRBV12-3 or TRBV12-4 to TRBJ1-2; D not resolved. V was clipped by 2 bases and J by 13 bases, with 2 bases between them. This CDR3 region has 8 residues. This chain's CDR3 is CASSLFTF. CDR3 DNA: TGTGCCAGCAGTTTATTCACCTTC.

The V and J genes are TRBV14 and TRBJ2-1, with 9 bases identical to TRBD2. CDR3 size: 16 residues. Trimming took 3 bases from V and 2 from J; bases not matched to a gene: 5. Germline CDR1 SGHDN, CDR2 FVKESK. CDR3 sequence: CASSHLTSGAYNEQFF. CDR3 coding DNA: TGTGCCAGCAGCCATTTGACTAGCGGAGCCTACAATGAGCAGTTCTTC. Full variable domain (missing parts from reference TRBV14 and TRBJ2-1): EAGVTQFPSHSVIEKGQTVTLRCDPISGHDNLYWYRRVMGKEIKFLLHFVKESKQDESGMPNNRFLAERTGGTYSTLKVQPAELEDSGVYFCASSHLTSGAYNEQFFGPGTRLTVL.

The chain has TRBV3-1 and TRBJ2-5; D remains unclear. The V end was cut by 1 base, the J end by 5 bases, with 5 bases between. Germline assignment: CDR1 LGHDT and CDR2 YNNKEL (reference sequence). The CDR3 is made up of 12 amino acids. The CDR3 nucleotides read TGTGCCAGCAGCCAAGTTGCTGAGACCCAGTACTTC. Protein product: CASSQVAETQYF.

The chain uses TRBV6-1 and TRBJ1-6; TRBD1 matches at 7 bases. With V trimmed by 8 bases and J by 5 bases, 12 bases remained unmatched. The CDR3 runs 16 residues. Germline CDR1 and CDR2: MNHNS and SASEGT. The CDR3 nucleotides are TGTGCCAGCGGCGGGACAGCAACTAGGAATAATTCACCCCTCCACTTT. This translates into CASGGTATRNNSPLHF.

The chain employs TRBV28 and TRBJ1-3; 9 nucleotides align to TRBD1. This CDR3 has 15 amino acids. V shed 4 bases, J shed 4 bases, and the junction held 5 bases outside the gene matches. The germline V gene has CDR1 MDHEN and CDR2 SYDVKM. Here the CDR3 DNA reads TGTGCCAGCAGTTCATCCGGGACAGGGGGAAACACCATATATTTT. Translated, it gives CASSSSGTGGNTIYF.

Only a few counts were recorded for this clonotype. The J gene is TRBJ1-4, the V gene TRBV4-3; D gene unclear. Germline V gene data show CDR1 as LGHNA and CDR2 as YSLEER. The CDR3 extends over 13 amino acids. Trimming cost V 3 bases and J 8 bases, with 10 bases left between them. The DNA of the CDR3 is TGCGCCAGCAGCCAGGGGTTTCGGGAAAAACTGTTTTTT. This encodes CASSQGFREKLFF.

This clonotype came up a few times. This sequence joins TRBV30 and TRBJ2-7, with D perhaps TRBD2 (5 bases). CDR3 length: 16 amino acids. V was clipped by 0 bases and J by 0 bases, with 15 bases between them. Germline CDR1 and CDR2: GTSNPN and SVGIG (reference sequence). CDR3 DNA sequence: TGTGCCTGGAGTGTAGGGTTTGGGAGTAGCTCCTACGAGCAGTACTTC. Translating it yields CAWSVGFGSSSYEQYF.

This clonotype was detected a few times. The V and J genes are TRBV29-1 and TRBJ2-1, with a possible D match to TRBD2 (6 bases). The V end lost 3 bases, the J end lost 6 bases, and 9 bases lay between the germline ends. The CDR3 length is 12 residues. Looked up from germline, CDR1 is SQVTM and CDR2 is ANQGSEA. CDR3 bases: TGCAGCGTTGATGGTAGCGGCAATGAGCAGTTCTTC. This translates into CSVDGSGNEQFF.

This clonotype was picked up many times. V and J are TRBV7-9 and TRBJ2-3; tentatively, D is TRBD2 (6 bases). The CDR3 is 16 amino acids. Germline V gene data show CDR1 as SEHNR and CDR2 as FQNEAQ (reference sequence). V shed 2 bases and J shed 0 bases, with 12 bases lying between them. CDR3 nucleotides: TGTGCCAGCAGCTTATCTTCAGGGACTAGCACAGATACGCAGTATTTT. Translating gives CASSLSSGTSTDTQYF.

This clonotype was counted only a few times. The V gene is TRBV6-1, the J gene TRBJ2-1; 10 bases are shared with TRBD2. The CDR3 totals 16 residues. The J segment lost 10 bases and the V segment lost 5 bases, leaving 14 bases of the junction unmatched. Germline values: CDR1 MNHNS, CDR2 SASEGT. The CDR3 DNA follows: TGTGCCAGCAGTTCCTCTACGCACATACTAGCGGGGGAGCAGTTCTTC. Protein: CASSSSTHILAGEQFF.

This clonotype was recorded a few times. The rearrangement links TRBV6-5 to TRBJ1-1, with no clear D. The CDR3 has 14 amino acids. From germline, CDR1 is MNHEY and CDR2 SVGAGI. Trimming shortened V by 0 bases and J by 6 bases, and 11 bases separated the two germline ends. The CDR3 DNA is TGTGCCAGCAGTTACTCCAGCGGGATCCCTGAAGCTTTCTTT. Encoded protein: CASSYSSGIPEAFF.